A single sample gave rise to the 6 T cell receptor beta chains below, sequenced in a study of T cell changes during pregnancy in multiple sclerosis. Here immunoSEQ multiplex PCR was the method, and the copy in TCRdb shows in-frame clones only, minus some. The sample yields tens of thousands of clones, roughly 95% seen once. The sequencing used CD8+ T cells from peripheral blood mononuclear cells, collected after pregnancy. Receptor source: a female donor with multiple sclerosis, enrolled in a pregnancy study.

The rearrangement uses TRBV7-8 and TRBJ2-3, with D possibly TRBD2 on 5 matching bases. The CDR3 runs 15 residues. The V gene lost 5 bases and the J gene lost 4 bases, with 16 bases spanning the gap. The germline gives CDR1 SGHVS, CDR2 FQNEAQ. CDR3 in amino acids: CASSPEGRSPDTQYF. CDR3 DNA sequence: TGTGCCAGCAGCCCCGAGGGCAGGAGCCCAGATACGCAGTATTTT.

This sequence joins TRBV5-1 and TRBJ2-7, with 8 bases identical to TRBD2. CDR1 and CDR2 from the germline V gene are SGHRS and YFSETQ. This CDR3 has 14 residues. J lost 5 bases, V lost 2 bases, and 6 bases had no gene match. The CDR3 loop is CASSLAGVLDEQYF. Written as DNA, the CDR3 is TGCGCCAGCAGCTTAGCGGGAGTGCTGGACGAGCAGTACTTC.

V and J are TRBV7-2 and TRBJ2-7, with D possibly being TRBD2 (5 bases). From germline, CDR1 is SGHTA and CDR2 FQGNSA. The ends were cut back, 2 bases at V and 5 bases at J, with 19 bases in the middle. The CDR3 spans 16 residues. CDR3 region: CASSLTFGTGWDEQYF. The CDR3 nucleotides read TGTGCCAGCAGCTTAACCTTTGGCACGGGGTGGGACGAGCAGTACTTC. Full variable domain (outside the CDR3, taken from reference TRBV7-2 and TRBJ2-7): GAGVSQSPSNKVTEKGKDVELRCDPISGHTALYWYRQSLGQGLEFLIYFQGNSAPDKSGLPSDRFSAERTGGSVSTLTIQRTQQEDSAVYLCASSLTFGTGWDEQYFGPGTRLTVT.

There are a few counts of this clone. V usage is TRBV7-2 and J usage is TRBJ2-7; 9 bases align to TRBD2. The junction had 7 bases not matched to a gene; V was cut back by 7 bases and J by 3 bases. CDR1 is SGHTA and CDR2 is FQGNSA in the germline V gene. CDR3 length: 14 residues. CDR3: CASKSVAGDYEQYF. The CDR3 DNA reads as TGTGCCAGCAAATCTGTAGCGGGGGACTACGAGCAGTACTTC. Filled out from reference TRBV7-2 and TRBJ2-7, the complete variable domain reads GAGVSQSPSNKVTEKGKDVELRCDPISGHTALYWYRQSLGQGLEFLIYFQGNSAPDKSGLPSDRFSAERTGGSVSTLTIQRTQQEDSAVYLCASKSVAGDYEQYFGPGTRLTVT.

The J gene is TRBJ2-7, the V gene TRBV28, with 7 bases aligning to TRBD2. The germline V gene encodes CDR1 MDHEN and CDR2 SYDVKM. This CDR3 spans 14 amino acids. V trimming: 5 bases; J trimming: 3 bases; junction bases outside the gene matches: 7. CDR3 in amino acids: CASSGSGVHYEQYF. The CDR3 DNA reads as TGTGCCAGCAGTGGAAGCGGGGTGCACTACGAGCAGTACTTC.

This chain links TRBV6-5 with TRBJ1-2; possible D gene TRBD1, 5 bases. CDR3 size: 12 residues. Between the trimmed V and J ends, which lost 8 bases and 8 bases, there was a span of 15 bases. Germline V CDR1 and CDR2: MNHEY, SVGAGI. The CDR3 reads CASGGAVYGYTF. CDR3 DNA sequence: TGTGCCAGCGGCGGGGCGGTTTACGGCTACACCTTC.